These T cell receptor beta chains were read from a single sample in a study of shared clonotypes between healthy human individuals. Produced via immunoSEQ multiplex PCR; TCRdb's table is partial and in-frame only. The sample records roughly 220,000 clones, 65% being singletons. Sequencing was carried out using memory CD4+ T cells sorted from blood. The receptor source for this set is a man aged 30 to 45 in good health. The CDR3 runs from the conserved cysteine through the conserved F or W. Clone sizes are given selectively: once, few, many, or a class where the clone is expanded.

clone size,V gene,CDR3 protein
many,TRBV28,CASSPGGRDSNQPQHF
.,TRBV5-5,CASSLVLLGNYEQYF
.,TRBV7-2,CASSLKGLELFF
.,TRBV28,CASSWGGSYSHEQYF
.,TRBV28,CASSGTDLAKNIQYF
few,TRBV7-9,CASSGLAGARYNEQFF
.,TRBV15,CATSRDFGGRINEQFF
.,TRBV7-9,CASSFPAGFTGELFF
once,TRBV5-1,CASSPRTGGQETQYF
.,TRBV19,CASSPGTASNYGYTF
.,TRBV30,CAWSSLGGLAGSDTQYF
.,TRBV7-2,CASSLVGSADTQYF
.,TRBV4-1,CASSQTPGPDTQYF
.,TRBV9,CASTRSSESNTEAFF
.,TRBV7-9,CASSPQEGLAPEQYF
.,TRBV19,CASLKTGPLSNTGELFF
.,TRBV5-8,CASSLRVPVSYNEQFF
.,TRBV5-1,CASSLNLGGNYGYTF
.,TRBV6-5,CASSFPDGTGELFF
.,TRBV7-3,CASSIGQARSGANVLTF
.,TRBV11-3,CASSLGEGTVYNEQFF
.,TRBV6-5,CASRGLGAYNEQFF
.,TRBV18,CASSIAGSSYEQYF
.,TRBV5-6,CASSLQRNTQYF
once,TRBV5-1,CASSLDPSGITDTQYF
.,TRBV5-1,CASSLSPDQPQHF
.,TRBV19,CASSLLAGASTDTQYF
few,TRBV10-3,CAISVGRGRDQPQHF
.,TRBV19,CASNPRLGSSYEQYF
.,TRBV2,CASLDLVASYEQYF
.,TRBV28,CASTGGNFEQYF
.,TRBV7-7,CASSLDDGPPTEQFF
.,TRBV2,CASRAGTATEAFF
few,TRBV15,CATSNRDRSYNEQFF
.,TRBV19,CASSWTSGIYEQYF
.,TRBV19,CASSHPGLRSHEQFF
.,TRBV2,CATSGDGDTQYF